This T cell receptor beta chain was captured by sequencing in a study of lymphopenia after photon versus proton radiotherapy. Study-wide results and caveats: Only patients who died were analyzed for survival; proton advantage is unproven. After the lymphocyte nadir, photon-treated repertoires showed oligoclonal expansion, especially of CD8+ Temra cells.

The CDR3 extends over 16 amino acids. CDR1 and CDR2 (germline): PRHDT, FYEKMQ (reference sequence). V was pared by 2 bases and J by 3 bases, with 8 bases of the junction left unmatched. Sequenced by immunoSEQ multiplex PCR; TCRdb stores in-frame clones only, minus some. Of roughly 30,000 clones in the sample, roughly four fifths are singletons; the top ten hold roughly 31%. In the case of this clone: Its antigen is still unknown.

This chain joins TRBV13 and TRBJ2-5; 8 bases are shared with TRBD1. This specimen was peripheral blood, taken from a patient treated with photon-based radiotherapy. The sequence derives from a man between 50 and 59 years old with gastric cancer. CDR3 sequence: CASSLQRTGPEETQYF. The CDR3 coding sequence is TGTGCCAGCAGCTTACAAAGGACAGGGCCAGAAGAGACCCAGTACTTC.